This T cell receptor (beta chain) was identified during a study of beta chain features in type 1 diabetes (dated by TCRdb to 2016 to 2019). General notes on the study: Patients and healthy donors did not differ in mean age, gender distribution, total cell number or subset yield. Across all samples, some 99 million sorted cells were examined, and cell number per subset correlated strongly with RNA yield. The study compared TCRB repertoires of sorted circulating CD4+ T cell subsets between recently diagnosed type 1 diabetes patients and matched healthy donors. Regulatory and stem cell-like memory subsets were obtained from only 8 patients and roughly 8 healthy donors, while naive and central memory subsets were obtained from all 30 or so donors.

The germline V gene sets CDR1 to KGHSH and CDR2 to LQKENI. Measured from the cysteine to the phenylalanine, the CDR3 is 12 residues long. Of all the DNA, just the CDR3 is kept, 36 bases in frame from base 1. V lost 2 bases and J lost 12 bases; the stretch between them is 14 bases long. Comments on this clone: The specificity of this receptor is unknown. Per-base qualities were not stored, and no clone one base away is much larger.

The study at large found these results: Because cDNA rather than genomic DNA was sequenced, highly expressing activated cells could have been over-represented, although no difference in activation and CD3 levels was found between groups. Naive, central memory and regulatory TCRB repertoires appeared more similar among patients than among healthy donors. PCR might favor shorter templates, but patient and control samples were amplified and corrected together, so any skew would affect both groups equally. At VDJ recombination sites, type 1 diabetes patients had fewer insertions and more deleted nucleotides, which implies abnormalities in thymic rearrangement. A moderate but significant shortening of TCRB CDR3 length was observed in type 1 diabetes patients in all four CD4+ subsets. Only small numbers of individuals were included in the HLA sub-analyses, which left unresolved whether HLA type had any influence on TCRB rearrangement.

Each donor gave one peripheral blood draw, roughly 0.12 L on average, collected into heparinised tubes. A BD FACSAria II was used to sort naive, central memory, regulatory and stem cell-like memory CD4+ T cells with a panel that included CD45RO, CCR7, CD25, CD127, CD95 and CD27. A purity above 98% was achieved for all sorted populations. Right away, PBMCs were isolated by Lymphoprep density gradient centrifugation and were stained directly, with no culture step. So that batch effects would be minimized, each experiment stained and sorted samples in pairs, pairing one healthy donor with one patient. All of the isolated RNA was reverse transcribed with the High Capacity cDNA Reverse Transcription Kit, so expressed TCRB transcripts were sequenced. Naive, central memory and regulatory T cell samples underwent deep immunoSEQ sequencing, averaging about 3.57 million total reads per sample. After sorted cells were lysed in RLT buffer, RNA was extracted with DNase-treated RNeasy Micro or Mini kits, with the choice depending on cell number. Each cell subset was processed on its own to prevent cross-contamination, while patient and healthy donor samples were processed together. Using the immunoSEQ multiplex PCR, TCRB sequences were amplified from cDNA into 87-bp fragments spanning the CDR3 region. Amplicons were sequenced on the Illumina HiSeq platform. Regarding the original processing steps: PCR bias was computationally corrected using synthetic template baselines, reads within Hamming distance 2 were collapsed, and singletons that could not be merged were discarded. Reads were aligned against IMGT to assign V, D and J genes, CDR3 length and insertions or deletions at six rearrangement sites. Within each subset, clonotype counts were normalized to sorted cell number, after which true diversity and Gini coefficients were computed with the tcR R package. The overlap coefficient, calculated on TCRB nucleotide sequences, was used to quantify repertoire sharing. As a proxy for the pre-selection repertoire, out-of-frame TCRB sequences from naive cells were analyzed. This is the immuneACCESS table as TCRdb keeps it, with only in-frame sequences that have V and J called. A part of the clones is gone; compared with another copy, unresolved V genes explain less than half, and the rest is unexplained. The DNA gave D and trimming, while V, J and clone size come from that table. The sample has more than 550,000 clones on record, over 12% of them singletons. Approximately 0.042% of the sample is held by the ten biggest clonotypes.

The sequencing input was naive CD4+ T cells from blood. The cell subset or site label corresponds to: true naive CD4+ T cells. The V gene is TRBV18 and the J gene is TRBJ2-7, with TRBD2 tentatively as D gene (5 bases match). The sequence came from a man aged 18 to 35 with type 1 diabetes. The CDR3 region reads CASSPGGSQPYF. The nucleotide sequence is TGTGCCAGCTCACCAGGAGGCTCCCAACCGTACTTC.